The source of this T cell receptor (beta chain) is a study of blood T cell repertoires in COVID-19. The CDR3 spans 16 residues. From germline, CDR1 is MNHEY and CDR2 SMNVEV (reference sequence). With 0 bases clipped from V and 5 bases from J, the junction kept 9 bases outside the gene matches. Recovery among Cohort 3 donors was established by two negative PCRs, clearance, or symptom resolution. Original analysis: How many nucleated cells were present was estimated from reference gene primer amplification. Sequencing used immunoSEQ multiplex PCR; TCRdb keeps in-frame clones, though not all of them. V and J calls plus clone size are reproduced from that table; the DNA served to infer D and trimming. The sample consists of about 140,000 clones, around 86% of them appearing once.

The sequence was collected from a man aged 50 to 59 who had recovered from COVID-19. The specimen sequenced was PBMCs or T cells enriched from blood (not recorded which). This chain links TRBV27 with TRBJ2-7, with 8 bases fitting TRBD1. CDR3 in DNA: TGTGCCAGCAGTTTATCGGTTAAGGACAGGGCCCACGAGCAGTACTTC. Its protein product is CASSLSVKDRAHEQYF.